These 31 T cell receptor beta chains share one sample of origin, sequenced in a study of T cell responses to AZD1222 COVID-19 vaccine. The assay was immunoSEQ multiplex PCR, and TCRdb's table has in-frame clones only and misses some. This sample has hundreds of thousands of clones, with 85% to 95% found just once. The material sequenced was peripheral blood, taken on day 0 of MenACWY control vaccination. The receptors here all came from an adult in good health.

The chain recombines TRBV2 with TRBJ1-5; D might be TRBD1 (5 bases). This CDR3 comprises 15 residues. V was trimmed by 6 bases and J by 3 bases, leaving 15 bases between them. Per germline, CDR1 SNHLY and CDR2 FYNNEI. The CDR3 sequence is CASRETATINQPQHF. CDR3 DNA: TGTGCCAGCAGGGAGACAGCTACCATCAATCAGCCCCAGCATTTT.

The chain uses TRBV3-1 (or the pseudogene TRBV3-2) and TRBJ2-3; 8 bases map to TRBD2. This CDR3 has 15 residues. CDR1 is LGHDT, CDR2 YNNKEL, per germline (reference sequence). V was pared by 1 base and J by 5 bases, with 5 bases of the junction left unmatched. This chain's CDR3 is CASSQAGGGGDTQYF. The CDR3 DNA reads TGTGCCAGCAGCCAAGCGGGGGGGGGCGGAGATACGCAGTATTTT.

The rearrangement links TRBV7-9 to TRBJ2-7; no firm D call. Germline lookup yields CDR1 SEHNR and CDR2 FQNEAQ (reference sequence). The CDR3 extends over 16 amino acids. Trimming stripped 3 bases from V and 0 bases from J, with 15 bases between. Here the CDR3 reads CASSFPGRISSYEQYF. CDR3 DNA sequence: TGTGCCAGCAGCTTCCCCGGACGGATATCCTCCTACGAGCAGTACTTC.

The chain uses TRBV5-1 and TRBJ2-3; TRBD1 is a possible D gene (6 bases). This CDR3 region has 14 residues. Germline loops: CDR1 SGHRS, CDR2 YFSETQ. V lost 3 bases to trimming and J lost 1 base, with 9 bases between them. The CDR3 DNA sequence: TGCGCCAGCAGCTCTCGACAGGGCACAGATACGCAGTATTTT. Encoded protein: CASSSRQGTDTQYF.

CDR3: CASSMTGGGPYEQYF. In nucleotides, the CDR3 is TGTGCCAGCAGTATGACAGGGGGGGGGCCCTACGAGCAGTACTTC. The rearrangement joins TRBV28 to TRBJ2-7; 9 bases are shared with TRBD1. The J segment lost 2 bases and the V segment lost 5 bases, leaving 7 bases of the junction unmatched. The CDR3 contains 15 residues. The germline gives CDR1 MDHEN, CDR2 SYDVKM.

The chain couples TRBV6-6 to TRBJ2-5, with 8 bases fitting TRBD2. This CDR3 is built from 14 residues. Germline CDR1 and CDR2: MNHNY and SVGAGI (reference sequence). Trimming took 6 bases from V and 4 from J; bases not matched to a gene: 7. This CDR3 is CASSPREGAETQYF. In DNA form, the CDR3 reads TGTGCCAGCAGCCCCCGGGAGGGTGCAGAGACCCAGTACTTC.

The chain employs TRBV6-5 and TRBJ1-6; 9 nucleotides match TRBD1. The CDR3 contains 14 residues. Germline lookup yields CDR1 MNHEY and CDR2 SVGAGI. V trimming: 10 bases; J trimming: 9 bases; junction bases outside the gene matches: 10. The CDR3 loop is CATAQDRGGSPLHF. In DNA, the CDR3 is TGTGCCACCGCCCAGGACAGGGGAGGTTCACCCCTCCACTTT.

This clone was recorded at least ten times. The chain links TRBV7-9 to TRBJ2-2; D unclear. Germline V CDR1 and CDR2: SEHNR, FQNEAQ (reference sequence). V dropped 1 base and J dropped 1 base, with 4 bases sitting between them. This CDR3 comprises 14 residues. The CDR3: CASSLVLNTGELFF. CDR3 nucleotide sequence: TGTGCCAGCAGCTTAGTCCTGAACACCGGGGAGCTGTTTTTT. Complete variable domain (other parts from reference TRBV7-9 and TRBJ2-2): DTGVSQNPRHKITKRGQNVTFRCDPISEHNRLYWYRQTLGQGPEFLTYFQNEAQLEKSRLLSDRFSAERPKGSFSTLEIQRTEQGDSAMYLCASSLVLNTGELFFGEGSRLTVL.

This sequence joins TRBV7-9 and TRBJ2-3; tentative D call: TRBD2 (5 bases). The germline CDR1 and CDR2 sequences are SEHNR and FQNEAQ (reference sequence). CDR3 length: 13 amino acids. Trimming cost V 6 bases and J 2 bases, with 9 bases left between them. The DNA for the CDR3 is TGTGCCAGCAGTTTCGGGAACACAGATACGCAGTATTTT. It codes for CASSFGNTDTQYF. The full variable domain, with the rest looked up from reference TRBV7-9 and TRBJ2-3, is DTGVSQNPRHKITKRGQNVTFRCDPISEHNRLYWYRQTLGQGPEFLTYFQNEAQLEKSRLLSDRFSAERPKGSFSTLEIQRTEQGDSAMYLCASSFGNTDTQYFGPGTRLTVL.

The CDR3 nucleotides read TGTGCCAGCACCCTAGGTGGGGGGAGCACAGATACGCAGTATTTT. This gives the protein CASTLGGGSTDTQYF. The chain joins TRBV6-5 to TRBJ2-3, with TRBD2 as a possible D gene (6 bases). With 7 bases removed from V and 0 bases from J, the gap between germline ends came to 14 bases. The CDR3 sequence is 15 residues long. Germline V gene sequence: CDR1 MNHEY, CDR2 SVGAGI.

This chain joins TRBV4-3 and TRBJ2-5, with TRBD1 identical over 7 bases. V trimming: 0 bases; J trimming: 4 bases; junction bases outside the gene matches: 2. Germline values: CDR1 LGHNA, CDR2 YSLEER. CDR3 size: 14 residues. The CDR3 DNA reads as TGCGCCAGCAGCCAAGAACCAGGGGGAGAGACCCAGTACTTC. Translating it yields CASSQEPGGETQYF.

V and J are TRBV7-2 and TRBJ2-7; 7 bases map to TRBD1. Per germline, CDR1 SGHTA and CDR2 FQGNSA. The CDR3 consists of 14 residues. The V segment lost 6 bases and the J segment 0 bases; nucleotides outside the gene matches: 5. The CDR3 spells CASRDTGDSYEQYF. CDR3 bases: TGTGCCAGCAGAGATACAGGGGACTCCTACGAGCAGTACTTC. Variable domain in full (rest from reference TRBV7-2 and TRBJ2-7): GAGVSQSPSNKVTEKGKDVELRCDPISGHTALYWYRQSLGQGLEFLIYFQGNSAPDKSGLPSDRFSAERTGGSVSTLTIQRTQQEDSAVYLCASRDTGDSYEQYFGPGTRLTVT.

Only a few counts were recorded for this clone. CDR3 nucleotides: TGTGCCAGCAGCGTAACTTGGATGTCTGGAAACACCATATATTTT. Protein: CASSVTWMSGNTIYF. The rearrangement links TRBV9 to TRBJ1-3; D gene unclear. The V end lost 1 base, the J end lost 1 base, and 9 bases lay between the germline ends. This CDR3 has 15 residues. Germline CDR1 is SGDLS and CDR2 is YYNGEE.

The chain carries TRBV2 and TRBJ1-4; 10 bases map to TRBD1. J lost 8 bases, V lost 4 bases, and 7 bases had no gene match. CDR1 and CDR2 (germline): SNHLY, FYNNEI. The CDR3 extends over 15 amino acids. In DNA, the CDR3 is TGTGCCAGCAGTGGCGTCGGGACAGGGGACGAAAAACTGTTTTTT. Translated: CASSGVGTGDEKLFF.

This chain links TRBV7-2 with TRBJ1-5; no firm D call. V dropped 5 bases and J dropped 3 bases, with 17 bases sitting between them. The CDR3 loop spans 16 amino acids. The germline CDR1 and CDR2 sequences are SGHTA and FQGNSA. The DNA for the CDR3 is TGTGCCAGCAGCAAATTACCCCGGACCTCCAATCAGCCCCAGCATTTT. Protein: CASSKLPRTSNQPQHF.

This chain links TRBV30 with TRBJ2-7; D call uncertain. The CDR3 is made up of 13 amino acids. V was trimmed by 4 bases and J by 3 bases, leaving 13 bases between them. Germline-derived CDR1 and CDR2 are GTSNPN and SVGIG (reference sequence). CDR3 protein: CAWNKQPLYEQYF. The CDR3 DNA follows: TGTGCCTGGAATAAGCAACCACTCTACGAGCAGTACTTC.

The V and J genes are TRBV30 and TRBJ1-5; D is undetermined. Per the germline V gene, CDR1 is GTSNPN and CDR2 is SVGIG (reference sequence). The CDR3 sequence is 15 residues long. V lost 1 base, J lost 3 bases, and 13 bases lay in between. The CDR3 reads CAWSAYRGFNQPQHF. For the CDR3, the DNA is TGTGCCTGGAGTGCATATCGAGGGTTCAATCAGCCCCAGCATTTT.

The rearrangement uses TRBV5-4 and TRBJ1-2; D may be TRBD1 (5 bases). The germline V gene has CDR1 SGHNT and CDR2 YYREEE (reference sequence). This CDR3 is built from 14 residues. Between the trimmed V and J ends, which lost 2 bases and 2 bases, there was a span of 10 bases. CDR3: CASSFQGINYGYTF. The CDR3 DNA reads TGTGCCAGCAGCTTCCAGGGAATAAACTATGGCTACACCTTC.

This chain links TRBV12-3 or TRBV12-4 with TRBJ1-5, with D unresolved. This CDR3 region has 12 residues. The V end was cut by 1 base, the J end by 6 bases, with 4 bases between. The CDR3 reads CASSLVSQPQHF. Here the CDR3 DNA reads TGTGCCAGCAGTTTAGTGTCTCAGCCCCAGCATTTT.

This clone appeared once. The V call is TRBV5-1, the J call TRBJ2-3; 8 nucleotides line up with TRBD1. The CDR3 length is 14 residues. Germline CDR1 SGHRS, CDR2 YFSETQ. The V segment lost 4 bases and the J segment 4 bases; nucleotides outside the gene matches: 5. CDR3 sequence reads: CASSPGQGADTQYF. CDR3 coding DNA: TGCGCCAGCAGCCCCGGACAGGGTGCAGATACGCAGTATTTT.

This clone was counted a few times. The same CDR3 also results from other DNA sequences found in this sample. V usage is TRBV7-9 and J usage is TRBJ2-1; D is unresolved. Germline values: CDR1 SEHNR, CDR2 FQNEAQ (reference sequence). Trimming shortened V by 5 bases and J by 6 bases, and 5 bases separated the two germline ends. This CDR3 region has 11 residues. CDR3 sequence reads: CASSPGNEQFF. The CDR3 coding sequence is TGTGCCAGCAGCCCTGGCAATGAGCAGTTCTTC.

The chain links TRBV7-3 to TRBJ1-1; no firm D call. With 5 bases removed from V and 1 base from J, the gap between germline ends came to 8 bases. Germline-derived CDR1 and CDR2 are SGHTA and FQGTGA. The CDR3 totals 13 residues. The CDR3: CASSPDGNTEAFF. The DNA for the CDR3 is TGTGCCAGCAGCCCGGACGGGAACACTGAAGCTTTCTTT.

This chain joins TRBV30 and TRBJ2-1; a weak D match, TRBD2 (5 bases). Deletions cut 3 bases from V and 7 bases from J, with 10 bases between. The CDR3 is 12 residues long. CDR1 is GTSNPN, CDR2 SVGIG, per germline (reference sequence). The CDR3 spells CAWRPPGNEQFF. CDR3 in DNA: TGTGCCTGGAGACCCCCGGGGAATGAGCAGTTCTTC.

The chain carries TRBV27 and TRBJ1-4; D is unclear. V was shortened by 4 bases and J by 1 base, with 7 bases between the two germline ends. CDR1 is MNHEY and CDR2 is SMNVEV in the germline V gene (reference sequence). This CDR3 comprises 14 residues. The DNA for the CDR3 is TGTGCCAGCAGTTCCCTGGGAACTAATGAAAAACTGTTTTTT. It codes for CASSSLGTNEKLFF.

This clone was observed a few times. The chain links TRBV18 to TRBJ2-3; D might be TRBD1 (6 bases). Trimming pared 8 bases from V and 2 bases from J, leaving 20 bases between. Per germline, CDR1 KGHSH and CDR2 LQKENI. The CDR3 length is 16 residues. The CDR3 DNA is TGTGCCAGCCTAAAACAGGGAAACCCACTCACAGATACGCAGTATTTT. As protein: CASLKQGNPLTDTQYF.

V usage is TRBV4-1 and J usage is TRBJ2-1; D is perhaps TRBD2 (5 bases). Looked up from germline, CDR1 is MGHRA and CDR2 is YSYEKL. The ends were cut back, 6 bases at V and 7 bases at J, with 16 bases in the middle. CDR3 length: 14 residues. CDR3 DNA sequence: TGCGCCAGCAGTGGACTGAGGGATGGGAATGAGCAGTTCTTC. Amino acid sequence: CASSGLRDGNEQFF.

The rearrangement joins TRBV5-1 to TRBJ1-2; D is uncertain. The CDR3 totals 14 residues. Germline V gene data show CDR1 as SGHRS and CDR2 as YFSETQ. V was trimmed by 4 bases and J by 6 bases, leaving 16 bases between them. The CDR3 spells CASSATREADGYTF. CDR3 nucleotide sequence: TGCGCCAGCAGCGCGACCCGGGAAGCAGATGGCTACACCTTC.

The chain is built from TRBV21-1 and TRBJ2-7; TRBD2 is taken as the D call from the table, unchecked against the DNA. TRBV21-1 is tagged as a pseudogene. The CDR3 totals 13 residues. DNA for the CDR3: TGTGCCAGCAGCAAAGCTGCGATCTACGAGCAGTACTTC. It codes for CASSKAAIYEQYF.

The J gene is TRBJ1-1, the V gene TRBV5-5; 12 positions agree with TRBD1. The germline V gene has CDR1 SGHKS and CDR2 YYEKEE (reference sequence). The CDR3 sequence is 15 residues long. V shed 3 bases and J 3 bases; nucleotides not matched to a gene: 3. The CDR3 bases are TGTGCCAGCAGCTGGGACAGGGGGCGAGACACTGAAGCTTTCTTT. Translating it yields CASSWDRGRDTEAFF.

This CDR3 reads CASKTGTGVYQPQHF. CDR3 DNA: TGTGCCAGCAAGACCGGGACAGGGGTTTATCAGCCCCAGCATTTT. V usage is TRBV2 and J usage is TRBJ1-5; 10 nucleotides align to TRBD1. CDR1 is SNHLY, CDR2 FYNNEI, per germline. The CDR3 is 15 residues long. Unmatched junction bases numbered 8, after V lost 7 bases and J lost 5 bases.

The chain recombines TRBV6-2 or TRBV6-3 with TRBJ2-7; the match to TRBD1 covers 7 bases. The CDR3 is 16 residues long. Trimming took 4 bases from V and 2 from J; bases not matched to a gene: 11. The V gene's germline CDR1 is MNHEY and CDR2 SVGEGT. The CDR3 region has the DNA TGTGCCAGCAGTTCTTTACCGGGACAGCCTACCTACGAGCAGTACTTC. It is translated as CASSSLPGQPTYEQYF.